Listed below are T cell receptor beta chains from one sample, sequenced in a study of CD4+ T cells in melanoma. Assay used: immunoSEQ multiplex PCR; TCRdb lists only in-frame clones, some missing. This table has 9,500 to 11,000 clones, over 65% appearing once. Sequencing was carried out using cells from a culture (not recorded whether cultured in vitro). The receptors were gathered from a human donor with melanoma. CDR3s leave out the opening cysteine and the closing phenylalanine or tryptophan. The D gene is left open where the match is weak.

>13|TRBJ2-2|TRBD2|TRBV5-1
ASSTGLADTGELF
>14|TRBJ2-2|TRBD1|TRBV25-1
ASSARQGYVTGELF
>13|TRBJ1-1|.|TRBV7-9
ASSVLGQTNTEAF
>13|TRBJ1-2|.|TRBV11-2
ASSSYRSRDYGYT
>14|TRBJ2-5|TRBD2|TRBV5-4
ASSQGTSAYQETQY
>13|TRBJ2-2|TRBD2|TRBV9
ASSVVASGTGELF
>14|TRBJ1-2|.|TRBV6-2/TRBV6-3
ASSRLVPSPNYGYT
>13|TRBJ2-7|TRBD1|TRBV18
ASSPRGQGQSEQY
>13|TRBJ2-5|TRBD2|TRBV6-1
ASSEAGGFGETQY
>12|TRBJ1-4|.|TRBV2
ASNVWDEGQKLF
>13|TRBJ2-2|.|TRBV4-1
ASSHHGMNTGELF
>12|TRBJ2-2|TRBD1|TRBV29-1
SVAGTGDTGELF
>12|TRBJ1-6|TRBD1|TRBV7-9
ATSKGTDNSPLH
>13|TRBJ2-7|.|TRBV5-5
ASSLNRQYSYEQY
>11|TRBJ2-1|.|TRBV7-9
ASSRLVSDEQF
>12|TRBJ1-2|.|TRBV2
ASSLIPGAEGYT
>13|TRBJ2-3|.|TRBV11-2
ASSLEGIGTDTQY